What follows is one T cell receptor beta chain and its context. Its antigen remains unknown. V was cut by 6 bases and J by 0 bases, with 8 bases left in between. Germline CDR1 reads MNHEY; CDR2 reads SVGAGI. The CDR3 loop spans 13 amino acids. These data belong to a study of OX40 agonist ivuxolimab in advanced cancers. Study in general: People in dose escalation had one of these cancers: hepatocellular carcinoma, melanoma, renal cell or head and neck cancer. Partial responses occurred in three patients (one hepatocellular carcinoma, two cutaneous melanoma). Study conclusions and caveats: Patients who responded partially at 0.1-3.0 mg/kg showed clonal expansion ranking among the lowest.

The method was immunoSEQ multiplex PCR; TCRdb's version includes in-frame clones alone and lacks a portion of them. The sample lists approximately 90,000 clones, more than 70% occurring once. The material sequenced was CD4+ or CD8+ T cells sorted from blood, taken in a trial of the OX40 agonist ivuxolimab. V gene TRBV6-5 combines with J gene TRBJ1-2, with no clear D. The TCR originated in an adult with an advanced solid tumor such as melanoma, head and neck, liver or kidney cancer. Here the CDR3 DNA reads TGTGCCAGCAGGACATCCACTAACTATGGCTACACCTTC. This codes for CASRTSTNYGYTF.